This T cell receptor beta chain was retrieved from a study of T-cell reconstitution after alpha-beta-depleted transplantation in children. Study outcomes and limitations: After one year, T-cell counts and TCRbeta diversity mostly came from new T cells. Alpha-beta T cells about two months after transplant reportedly derived from several hundred expanded graft clones.

This clonotype was observed many times. Its cognate antigen is unknown. Preparation of the TCRbeta library was carried out with unique molecular identifiers. One entry per CDR3 protein results from TCRdb running MiXCR on the PCR reads. The sample contains 200,000 to 300,000 distinct CDR3 sequences, under 9.5% of which appear only once. Sample: PBMCs, mostly from graft donor cells, taken 180 days after TCRalphabeta/CD19-depleted stem cell transplant. This receptor was obtained from a male patient aged 10-17 years who had a stem cell transplant for acute lymphoblastic leukemia, so the T cells may come from the graft donor.

As DNA, the CDR3 is TGTGCCAGCAGTCGGGGACACCCACAAGAGACCCAGTACTTC. Its translation is CASSRGHPQETQYF. The genes are TRBV6-1 and TRBJ2-5, with D perhaps TRBD1 (6 bases). CDR3 size: 14 residues. Per germline, CDR1 MNHNS and CDR2 SASEGT. The V end was cut by 5 bases, the J end by 2 bases, with 12 bases between.